This entry lists 27 T cell receptor beta chains sequenced from one sample in a study of breast tumors, draining lymph nodes, adjacent tissues. TCRdb called the multiplex PCR reads again in MiXCR, with one record for every CDR3 protein. This sample has more than 250,000 distinct CDR3 sequences, with about 33% found just once. Samples came from axillary lymph nodes draining the breast cancer. Input material: axillary lymph node tissue. The source is a female donor with breast cancer. Some clones in this sample may be carry-over from other donors' samples.

Comment on this clonotype: Just one base apart from a much larger clone, this may be a read error. The chain combines TRBV20-1 with TRBJ2-1; possible D gene TRBD2, 5 bases. The germline V gene has CDR1 DFQATT and CDR2 SNEGSKA (reference sequence). The CDR3 has 13 residues. V lost 0 bases and J 12 bases, leaving 15 bases between the germline ends. The CDR3 region is CSAREGLGGSQFF. For the CDR3, the DNA is TGCAGTGCTAGAGAGGGCCTAGGCGGGTCGCAGTTCTTC.

This clonotype came up many times. The chain employs TRBV12-3 or TRBV12-4 and TRBJ1-2, with 7 nucleotides matching TRBD1. CDR3 size: 15 residues. Germline trimming cut 7 bases from V and 7 bases from J; bases unmatched to any gene: 15. This chain's CDR3 is CASTTRPDRAAGYTF. In nucleotides, the CDR3 is TGTGCCAGCACCACCAGGCCCGACAGGGCGGCTGGCTACACCTTC.

Of note for this clonotype: The junction differs from germline at one of its ends, possibly a read error. V is TRBV20-1 and J is TRBJ2-6; no clear D gene. The CDR3 has 9 amino acids. CDR1 and CDR2 (germline): DFQATT, SNEGSKA (reference sequence). The CDR3 nucleotides read TGCAGTGCTCAGGACGTCCGGACTTTC. It specifies CSAQDVRTF.

At least ten counts were recorded for this clonotype. The gene calls are TRBV12-3 or TRBV12-4 and TRBJ2-1; the match to TRBD2 covers 12 bases. V lost 5 bases to trimming and J lost 8 bases; unmatched junction nucleotides: 13. The length of the CDR3 is 17 residues. CDR3 amino acids: CASSLTSGLAGSDEQFF. CDR3 nucleotides: TGTGCCAGCAGTCTAACGTCCGGACTAGCGGGAAGCGATGAGCAGTTCTTC.

Turning to this clonotype: An end of the junction does not agree with germline; a read error may underlie this. This chain uses TRBV12-5 with TRBJ2-7; TRBD1 aligns across 7 bases. The CDR3 contains 17 residues. CDR1 is LGHNT, CDR2 FRNRAP, per germline. The CDR3 coding sequence is TGCGCCAGCAGTTCAGTGAGGGGGCAGGAAGCAAACTACGAGCAGTACTTC. Translated, it gives CASSSVRGQEANYEQYF.

This clonotype was seen repeatedly, ten times or more. The chain links TRBV15 to TRBJ2-4, with 9 positions matching TRBD2. J gave up 8 bases and V 6 bases, and 5 bases lay outside the gene matches. Germline V lookup: CDR1 LNHNV, CDR2 YYDKDF (reference sequence). The CDR3 length is 13 residues. The DNA for the CDR3 is TGTGCCACCAGTAGCGGGAGTCGGGACATTCAGTACTTC. As protein: CATSSGSRDIQYF.

Turning to this clonotype: A read error may explain this, as a much larger clone is one base away. CDR3 region: CTSLIPTSGRNYNEQFF. The CDR3 DNA sequence: TGTACCAGCCTTATCCCCACTAGCGGGAGGAACTACAATGAGCAGTTCTTC. This chain joins TRBV6-5 and TRBJ2-1, with 12 bases fitting TRBD2. Per germline, CDR1 MNHEY and CDR2 SVGAGI. The CDR3 is 17 amino acids.

Concerning this clonotype: A read error is possible here, since a much larger clone lies one base away. The V gene is TRBV20-1, the J gene TRBJ2-1; 8 bases agree with TRBD2. The CDR3 sequence is 15 residues long. In germline, CDR1 is DFQATT, CDR2 SNEGSKA (reference sequence). The CDR3 DNA follows: TGCAGTGCTAGAAATCCTTTAGCGGGGTACAATGAGCGGTTCTTC. It codes for CSARNPLAGYNERFF.

This clonotype was picked up one time. The V call is TRBV3-1, the J call TRBJ2-2, with D unresolved. Trimming shortened V by 5 bases and J by 6 bases, and 7 bases separated the two germline ends. Germline assignment: CDR1 LGHDT and CDR2 YNNKEL (reference sequence). CDR3 length: 12 residues. The CDR3 loop reads CASSSYAGELFF. The CDR3 region has the DNA TGTGCCAGCAGCAGTTACGCCGGGGAGCTGTTTTTT.

This clonotype was counted many times. The chain carries TRBV24-1 and TRBJ1-2; perhaps TRBD1 as D (5 bases). Germline V gene lookup returns CDR1 KGHDR and CDR2 SFDVKD. V dropped 5 bases and J dropped 4 bases, with 19 bases sitting between them. The CDR3 runs 16 residues. In DNA form, the CDR3 reads TGTGCCACCAGTGGGCCCGGAGTCGGGGGAGGCTATGGCTACACCTTC. Translating it yields CATSGPGVGGGYGYTF.

This clonotype appeared many times. The rearrangement links TRBV9 to TRBJ2-2, with 12 bases aligning to TRBD2. The trim removed 0 bases at V and 1 base at J, leaving 4 bases unmatched. Germline V gene data show CDR1 as SGDLS and CDR2 as YYNGEE. This CDR3 has 18 residues. CDR3 amino acids: CASSVGLAGVRNTGELFF. The CDR3 region has the DNA TGTGCCAGCAGCGTAGGACTAGCGGGAGTTAGGAACACCGGGGAGCTGTTTTTT.

There are many counts of this clonotype. V and J are TRBV19 and TRBJ2-1; no clear D gene. Between the trimmed V and J ends, which lost 10 bases and 3 bases, there was a span of 16 bases. The CDR3 runs to 14 residues. CDR1 LNHDA and CDR2 SQIVND come from the germline V gene (reference sequence). CDR3 sequence (DNA): TGTGCCACTCAACAGAGAACTGTCTACAATGAGCAGTTCTTC. This encodes CATQQRTVYNEQFF.

The V and J genes are TRBV20-1 and TRBJ2-3, with 12 positions matching TRBD2. V shed 3 bases and J 0 bases; nucleotides not matched to a gene: 4. Germline values: CDR1 DFQATT, CDR2 SNEGSKA (reference sequence). This CDR3 contains 16 residues. Written as DNA, the CDR3 is TGCAGTGCTAGGGGGACTAGCGGGTCTAGCACAGATACGCAGTATTTT. Translation gives CSARGTSGSSTDTQYF.

This clonotype was observed a few times. The chain joins TRBV6-5 to TRBJ1-2; D is uncertain. Per germline, CDR1 MNHEY and CDR2 SVGAGI. V lost 3 bases to trimming and J lost 4 bases, with 15 bases between them. The CDR3 is 15 amino acids. Written as DNA, the CDR3 is TGTGCCAGCAGTTATAATTCACGGGTCAGCTATGGCTACACCTTC. Translation: CASSYNSRVSYGYTF.

This clonotype was seen repeatedly, ten times or more. The rearrangement uses TRBV29-1 and TRBJ2-3; D perhaps matches TRBD2 (6 bases). Trimming shortened V by 8 bases and J by 6 bases, and 24 bases separated the two germline ends. Germline loops: CDR1 SQVTM, CDR2 ANQGSEA. The CDR3 is 15 amino acids. Written as DNA, the CDR3 is TGCAGCTCTAACATCCCGGAGGGCGGCGGGGATACGCAGTATTTT. Its protein product is CSSNIPEGGGDTQYF.

The table lists this clonotype with many counts. The CDR3 loop is CASSLESSPGGNPYEQYF. In DNA form, the CDR3 reads TGTGCCAGCAGCTTAGAGTCCTCCCCGGGGGGAAACCCCTACGAGCAGTACTTC. The chain uses TRBV7-8 and TRBJ2-7; the match to TRBD2 covers 7 bases. The CDR3 length is 18 residues. The germline V gene encodes CDR1 SGHVS and CDR2 FQNEAQ. J lost 2 bases, V lost 1 base, and 14 bases had no gene match.

This clonotype was seen at least ten times. The chain employs TRBV2 and TRBJ1-2; D is perhaps TRBD1 (5 bases). Germline CDR1 reads SNHLY; CDR2 reads FYNNEI. This CDR3 is built from 15 residues. V was trimmed by 5 bases and J by 8 bases, leaving 21 bases between them. The CDR3 sequence: CASSPQGGGGWGYTF. The CDR3 bases are TGTGCCAGCAGTCCCCAAGGTGGGGGAGGATGGGGCTACACCTTC.

This clonotype has a count of ten or more. This rearrangement joins TRBV20-1 to TRBJ2-7; weak D call: TRBD1 (5 bases). The CDR3 runs 13 residues. The V gene's germline CDR1 is DFQATT and CDR2 SNEGSKA (reference sequence). Trimming took 0 bases from V and 6 from J, leaving 12 bases between them. The CDR3 sequence: CSARDFDSLEQYF. Here the CDR3 DNA reads TGCAGTGCTAGAGATTTTGACAGTCTCGAGCAGTACTTC.

A note on this clonotype: The germline gene is not matched at one end of the junction; a read error may be the cause. The chain carries TRBV20-1 and TRBJ1-6, with D hard to call. CDR3 length: 15 amino acids. The germline V gene encodes CDR1 DFQATT and CDR2 SNEGSKA (reference sequence). The CDR3 nucleotides read TGCAGTGCTAGAGACGGCAGCTCCTATGATTCACCCCTCCACTTT. It translates to CSARDGSSYDSPLHF.

At least ten counts were recorded for this clonotype. This chain joins TRBV30 and TRBJ1-6; TRBD1 matches 7 bases. The CDR3 runs to 14 residues. V lost 6 bases, J lost 4 bases, and 6 bases stayed unmatched. The germline V gene encodes CDR1 GTSNPN and CDR2 SVGIG (reference sequence). The CDR3 DNA sequence: TGTGCCTGTTCTCAGGGACAGTATAATTCACCCCTCCACTTT. This gives the protein CACSQGQYNSPLHF.

A few counts support this clonotype. For the CDR3, the DNA is TGTGCCTGGAGTGTACGCCTCAATGAGCAGTTCTTC. Residues: CAWSVRLNEQFF. The V call is TRBV30, the J call TRBJ2-1; D call uncertain. There are 12 residues in the CDR3. CDR1 and CDR2 (germline): GTSNPN, SVGIG (reference sequence). V lost 0 bases to trimming and J lost 6 bases, with 6 bases between them.

This clonotype showed up many times. This sequence joins TRBV4-2 and TRBJ2-3, with 10 bases fitting TRBD1. The CDR3 contains 13 residues. Losses at the gene ends were 1 base for V and 14 bases for J; bases not matched to a gene: 6. In germline, CDR1 is LGHNA, CDR2 YNFKEQ. The CDR3 loop is CASSQVRDRGLYF. The CDR3 DNA sequence: TGTGCCAGCAGCCAAGTAAGGGACAGGGGTTTGTATTTT.

This clonotype was detected ten times or more. This sequence joins TRBV9 and TRBJ1-6; D possibly corresponds to TRBD1 (5 bases). V was clipped by 0 bases and J by 9 bases, with 19 bases between them. This CDR3 region has 17 residues. Germline CDR1 and CDR2: SGDLS and YYNGEE. In nucleotides, the CDR3 is TGTGCCAGCAGCGTAGAGGGTGGCCCGAAAAGGGGTTCACCCCTCCACTTT. Translation: CASSVEGGPKRGSPLHF.

Ten or more counts support this clonotype. This chain links TRBV20-1 with TRBJ2-5; D gene unclear. Germline-derived CDR1 and CDR2 are DFQATT and SNEGSKA (reference sequence). Trimming shortened V by 3 bases and J by 5 bases, and 10 bases separated the two germline ends. The CDR3 sequence is 12 residues long. CDR3 region: CSARHFDETQYF. Written as DNA, the CDR3 is TGCAGTGCTAGGCACTTTGATGAGACCCAGTACTTC.

Ten or more counts support this clonotype. This chain links TRBV19 with TRBJ2-2, with TRBD2 matching 12 bases. The CDR3 runs 15 residues. V lost 7 bases and J lost 6; bases outside the gene matches: 6. Per the germline V gene, CDR1 is LNHDA and CDR2 is SQIVND (reference sequence). The CDR3 sequence: CASIETSGRAGELFF. The CDR3 DNA sequence: TGTGCCAGTATCGAGACTAGCGGGAGAGCCGGGGAGCTGTTTTTT.

This clonotype was recorded many times. J is TRBJ2-3 and V is TRBV7-6, with D possibly TRBD1 on 5 matching bases. In germline, CDR1 is SGHVS, CDR2 FNYEAQ. Trimming removed 2 bases from V and 3 bases from J, with 12 bases in between. The CDR3 sequence is 15 residues long. CDR3 sequence: CASSLRAGWTDTQYF. In DNA, the CDR3 is TGTGCCAGCAGCTTAAGGGCAGGGTGGACAGATACGCAGTATTTT.

This clonotype was observed once. Mismatch with germline at one junction end may stem from a read error. This chain uses TRBV10-3 with TRBJ2-5; weak D call: TRBD1 (6 bases). CDR1 ENHRY and CDR2 SYGVKD come from the germline V gene. The CDR3 runs to 14 residues. In DNA, the CDR3 is TGTGCCACCAGGGGAGCCAGGAGTGGAGAGACCCAATACTTC. Protein sequence: CATRGARSGETQYF.